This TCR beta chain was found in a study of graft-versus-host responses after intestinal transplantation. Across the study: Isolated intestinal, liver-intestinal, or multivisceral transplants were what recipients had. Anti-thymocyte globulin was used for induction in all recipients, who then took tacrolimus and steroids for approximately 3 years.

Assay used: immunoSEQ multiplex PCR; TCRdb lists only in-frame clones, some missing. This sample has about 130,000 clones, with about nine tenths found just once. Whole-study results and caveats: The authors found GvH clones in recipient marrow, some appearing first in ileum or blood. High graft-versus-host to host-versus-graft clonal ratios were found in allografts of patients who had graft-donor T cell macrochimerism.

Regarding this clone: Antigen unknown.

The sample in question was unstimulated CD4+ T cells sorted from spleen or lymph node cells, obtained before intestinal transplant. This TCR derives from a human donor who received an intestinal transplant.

DNA for the CDR3: TGTGCCAGCAGCGTAAGCGGGAGGGCCGACAATGAGCAGTTCTTC. As protein: CASSVSGRADNEQFF. The rearrangement joins TRBV9 to TRBJ2-1; TRBD2 agrees at 10 bases. This CDR3 spans 15 amino acids. With V trimmed by 1 base and J by 5 bases, 3 bases remained unmatched. Germline V lookup: CDR1 SGDLS, CDR2 YYNGEE.